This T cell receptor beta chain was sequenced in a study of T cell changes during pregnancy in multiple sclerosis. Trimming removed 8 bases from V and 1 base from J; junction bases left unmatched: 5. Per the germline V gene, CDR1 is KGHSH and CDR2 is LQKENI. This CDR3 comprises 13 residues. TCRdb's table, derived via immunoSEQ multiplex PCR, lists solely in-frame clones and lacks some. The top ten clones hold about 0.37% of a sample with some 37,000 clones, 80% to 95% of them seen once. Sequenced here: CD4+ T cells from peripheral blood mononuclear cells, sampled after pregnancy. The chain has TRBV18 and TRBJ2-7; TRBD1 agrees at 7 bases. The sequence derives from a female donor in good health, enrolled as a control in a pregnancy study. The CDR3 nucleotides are TGTGCCAGCAGGACAGGTCAATCCTACGAGCAGTACTTC. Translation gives CASRTGQSYEQYF.